The sequence of this T cell receptor beta chain was determined in a study of long-term antiretroviral therapy in people with HIV. Runs used v3.0 of the immunoSEQ assay and were done at survey level. The protocol was immunoSEQ multiplex PCR, while the TCRdb copy is restricted to in-frame clones and leaves out a portion. Seen here are 20,000 to 25,000 clones, over 75% observed once, and the top ten hold 7.2%. Participants living with HIV all received treatment in the United States. Before DNA extraction, roughly 1-11 million cryopreserved PBMC were held in the samples. About this clone: Antigen unknown.

Germline CDR1 reads MGHDK; CDR2 reads SYGVNS. The CDR3 contains 15 residues. The junction had 9 bases not matched to a gene; V was cut back by 3 bases and J by 4 bases. Broader study findings: The clones with expansion before ART were dominant in the repertoire at all time points.

The sample was unsorted PBMCs, taken 1.5 years after starting antiretroviral therapy. The source is a man aged 30 to 45 with HIV. The V gene is TRBV25-1, the J gene TRBJ2-7, with 7 bases fitting TRBD2. The CDR3 here is CASSDRWTSEYEQYF. Here the CDR3 DNA reads TGTGCCAGCAGTGATCGGTGGACTAGTGAGTACGAGCAGTACTTC.